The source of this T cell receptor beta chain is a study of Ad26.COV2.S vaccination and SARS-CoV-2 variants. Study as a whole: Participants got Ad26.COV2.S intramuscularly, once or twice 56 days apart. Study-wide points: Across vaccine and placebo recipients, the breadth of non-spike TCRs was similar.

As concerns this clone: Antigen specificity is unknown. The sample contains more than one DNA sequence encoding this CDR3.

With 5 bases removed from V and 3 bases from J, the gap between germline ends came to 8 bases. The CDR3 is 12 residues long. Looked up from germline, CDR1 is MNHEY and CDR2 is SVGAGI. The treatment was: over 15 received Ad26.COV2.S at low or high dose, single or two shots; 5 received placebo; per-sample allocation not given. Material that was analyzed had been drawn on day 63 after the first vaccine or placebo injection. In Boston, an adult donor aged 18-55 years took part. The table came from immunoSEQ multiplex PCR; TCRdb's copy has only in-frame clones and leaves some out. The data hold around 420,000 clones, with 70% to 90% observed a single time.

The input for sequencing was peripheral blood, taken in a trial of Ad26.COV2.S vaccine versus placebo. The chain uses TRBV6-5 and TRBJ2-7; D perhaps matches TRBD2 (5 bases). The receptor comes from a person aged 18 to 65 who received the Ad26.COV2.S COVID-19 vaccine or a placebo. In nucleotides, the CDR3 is TGTGCCAGCAGTCCCCGGGGCTACGAGCAGTACTTC. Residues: CASSPRGYEQYF.